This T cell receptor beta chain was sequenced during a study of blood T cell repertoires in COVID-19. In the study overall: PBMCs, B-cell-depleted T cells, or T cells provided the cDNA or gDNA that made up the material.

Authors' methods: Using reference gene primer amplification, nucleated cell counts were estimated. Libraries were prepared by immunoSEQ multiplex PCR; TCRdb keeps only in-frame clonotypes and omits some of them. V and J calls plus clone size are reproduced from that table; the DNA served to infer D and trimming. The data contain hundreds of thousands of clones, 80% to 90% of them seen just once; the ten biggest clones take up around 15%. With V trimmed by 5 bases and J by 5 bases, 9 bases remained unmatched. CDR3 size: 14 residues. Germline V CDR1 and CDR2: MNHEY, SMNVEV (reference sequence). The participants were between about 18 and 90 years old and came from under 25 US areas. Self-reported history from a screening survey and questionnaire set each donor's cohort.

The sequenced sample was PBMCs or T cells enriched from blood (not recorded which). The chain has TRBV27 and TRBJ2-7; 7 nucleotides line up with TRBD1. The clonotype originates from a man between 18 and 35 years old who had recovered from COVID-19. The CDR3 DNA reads TGTGCCAGCAGTGTAACAGGGGTTATCGACGAGCAGTACTTC. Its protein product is CASSVTGVIDEQYF.